Below, one TCR beta chain is given with its context. The data were taken from a study of blood T cell repertoires in COVID-19. Study background: PBMCs, B-cell-depleted T cells, or T cells provided the cDNA or gDNA that made up the material.

CDR3 size: 13 residues. Trimming pared 7 bases from V and 0 bases from J, leaving 6 bases between. Germline V gene data show CDR1 as LNHDA and CDR2 as SQIVND (reference sequence). Per the original methods: Amplification with reference gene primers provided the estimates of nucleated cell counts. Profiling relied on immunoSEQ multiplex PCR, and the TCRdb table lists in-frame clones only, not all of them. That table is the source of V, J and clone size, and D and trimming were worked out from the DNA. The sample lists 250,000 to 300,000 clones, about 88% seen once, with under 5% in the top ten. What was sequenced was PBMCs or T cells enriched from blood (not recorded which). This TCR was sampled from a young man with acute COVID-19. This chain connects TRBV19 to TRBJ1-4; no reliable D call. The CDR3 DNA sequence: TGTGCCAGTACAGAAGCAACTAATGAAAAACTGTTTTTT. The encoded protein is CASTEATNEKLFF.